Listed below are T cell receptor beta chains from one sample, sequenced in a study of shared T cell receptors in the human thymus. Assay used: immunoSEQ multiplex PCR; TCRdb lists only in-frame clones, some missing. The sample contains about 380,000 clones, around 93% of which appear only once. Sequencing was carried out using thymocytes. These receptors came from a human donor. Both conserved end residues are part of each CDR3. A D gene is named only where the DNA matches it firmly. Size is stated for part of the rows, as once, few or many counts, or as a class when the clone is expanded.

J gene,clone size,V gene,D gene,CDR3 protein,CDR3 DNA
TRBJ1-6,.,TRBV27,TRBD1,CASSSKTGGAYNSPLHF,TGTGCCAGCAGTTCTAAGACAGGGGGCGCCTATAATTCACCCCTCCACTTT
TRBJ1-5,.,TRBV19,.,CASSFPLRYSNQPQHF,TGTGCCAGTAGTTTCCCCCTTCGTTATAGCAATCAGCCCCAGCATTTT
TRBJ2-7,.,TRBV4-2,TRBD2,CASSQDGGLAGASYEQYF,TGTGCCAGCAGCCAAGATGGGGGACTAGCGGGGGCCTCCTACGAGCAGTACTTC
TRBJ1-2,.,TRBV28,.,CASRDSFGYTF,TGTGCCAGCAGAGACAGTTTTGGCTACACCTTC
TRBJ2-1,.,TRBV19,.,CASSRLASYNEQFF,TGTGCCAGTAGTAGGCTAGCCTCCTACAATGAGCAGTTCTTC
TRBJ2-1,.,TRBV27,TRBD2,CASRSGVPAGVANEQFF,TGTGCCAGCAGGTCCGGGGTCCCAGCGGGAGTAGCCAATGAGCAGTTCTTC
TRBJ1-5,.,TRBV5-4,TRBD1,CASSEKGQEDQPQHF,TGTGCCAGCAGCGAAAAGGGACAGGAGGACCAGCCCCAGCATTTT
TRBJ1-2,.,TRBV18,TRBD1,CASSPRDRGDGYTF,TGTGCCAGCTCACCTCGGGACAGGGGTGATGGCTACACCTTC
TRBJ2-3,.,TRBV10-3,TRBD2,CAISVASGRPDTQYF,TGTGCCATCAGTGTGGCTAGCGGGAGGCCAGATACGCAGTATTTT
TRBJ2-7,once,TRBV27,.,CASSFPGMHEQYF,TGTGCCAGCAGTTTCCCAGGGATGCACGAGCAGTACTTC
TRBJ2-1,.,TRBV28,TRBD2,CASSSPLAGEGPEQFF,TGTGCCAGCAGTTCACCGCTAGCGGGAGAGGGGCCTGAGCAGTTCTTC
TRBJ2-1,.,TRBV7-7,TRBD2,CASSLLGRGGEDNEQFF,TGTGCCAGCAGCTTATTAGGGCGTGGGGGGGAGGACAATGAGCAGTTCTTC
TRBJ2-7,.,TRBV6-6,TRBD1,CASSYRDRAYEQYF,TGTGCCAGCAGTTATAGGGACAGGGCCTACGAGCAGTACTTC
TRBJ2-5,.,TRBV28,.,CASSPPRFEVQYF,TGTGCCAGCAGTCCCCCCCGGTTTGAGGTCCAGTACTTC
TRBJ2-7,.,TRBV6-6,TRBD2,CASSYSLAGRYEQYF,TGTGCCAGCAGTTATTCACTAGCGGGGCGCTACGAGCAGTACTTC
TRBJ2-7,once,TRBV7-2,TRBD2,CASSRIDPGLEAPGEQYF,TGTGCCAGCAGCCGTATAGATCCGGGACTAGAAGCGCCGGGGGAGCAGTACTTC
TRBJ1-1,.,TRBV6-5,.,CASSYSWQHTEAFF,TGTGCCAGCAGTTACTCGTGGCAGCACACTGAAGCTTTCTTT
TRBJ1-1,.,TRBV7-8,.,CAVGPENTEAFF,TGTGCTGTGGGGCCCGAGAACACTGAAGCTTTCTTT
TRBJ2-7,.,TRBV28,.,CASTHFDEQYF,TGTGCCAGCACCCATTTCGACGAGCAGTACTTC
TRBJ1-4,.,TRBV7-6,.,CASSLGSRDDEKLFF,TGTGCCAGCAGCTTAGGGTCCCGAGACGATGAAAAACTGTTTTTT
TRBJ1-3,.,TRBV5-5,TRBD1,CASSLLGTGSSGNTIYF,TGTGCCAGCAGCTTGTTGGGGACAGGGAGCTCTGGAAACACCATATATTTT
TRBJ2-1,once,TRBV7-9,.,CASTFPRGSNGQFF,TGTGCCAGCACCTTCCCCCGGGGTTCGAACGGGCAGTTCTTC
TRBJ1-2,.,TRBV21-1,.,CASYLGRPTYGYTF,TGTGCCAGCTACCTCGGCAGGCCGACCTATGGCTACACCTTC
TRBJ2-1,.,TRBV5-1,.,CASSLVGGRIPYNEQFF,TGCGCCAGCAGCTTGGTTGGCGGTAGAATCCCCTACAATGAGCAGTTCTTC
TRBJ1-1,.,TRBV5-1,.,CASSSWDTGTNDPEAFF,TGCGCCAGCAGCTCTTGGGACACGGGGACAAATGATCCTGAAGCTTTCTTT
TRBJ2-3,once,TRBV7-8,TRBD2,CASSPGGARTDTQYF,TGTGCCAGCAGCCCGGGGGGGGCTCGCACAGATACGCAGTATTTT
TRBJ1-4,.,TRBV7-9,.,CASSPEGGYGYEKLFF,TGTGCCAGCAGCCCCGAGGGGGGGTACGGGTATGAAAAACTGTTTTTT
TRBJ2-7,.,TRBV19,.,CASSSDILYEQYF,TGTGCCAGTAGTTCAGACATCCTCTACGAGCAGTACTTC
TRBJ2-7,.,TRBV12-5,.,CASGLGPDTPYEQYF,TGTGCTAGTGGTTTGGGACCGGATACCCCCTACGAGCAGTACTTC
TRBJ2-1,.,TRBV28,.,CASTPGAEDNEQFF,TGTGCCAGCACCCCGGGGGCGGAAGACAATGAGCAGTTCTTC
TRBJ1-3,.,TRBV27,.,CASRDRNSGNTIYF,TGTGCCAGCAGGGACAGAAACTCTGGAAACACCATATATTTT
TRBJ1-2,.,TRBV28,.,CASSLKDHNYGYTF,TGTGCCAGCAGTTTAAAGGACCATAACTATGGCTACACCTTC
TRBJ1-2,once,TRBV6-1,.,CASSDGSYGYTF,TGTGCCAGCAGTGATGGGAGCTATGGCTACACCTTC
TRBJ2-2,.,TRBV9,.,CASSVEPSVDSNTGELFF,TGTGCCAGCAGCGTAGAACCCAGCGTAGACAGCAACACCGGGGAGCTGTTTTTT
TRBJ2-2,.,TRBV2,TRBD2,CASSEALVAGTGELFF,TGTGCCAGCAGTGAAGCGTTGGTAGCGGGCACCGGGGAGCTGTTTTTT
TRBJ2-1,once,TRBV5-1,.,CASSLVPRLGKNNEQFF,TGCGCCAGCAGCTTGGTACCGCGACTAGGGAAGAACAATGAGCAGTTCTTC
TRBJ1-3,.,TRBV25-1,.,CASSEQSAKGSGNTIYF,TGTGCCAGCAGTGAACAATCTGCGAAAGGGTCTGGAAACACCATATATTTT
TRBJ2-1,.,TRBV13,TRBD2,CASSSPPGGVSSYNEQFF,TGTGCCAGCAGCTCCCCGCCGGGAGGAGTGAGTTCCTACAATGAGCAGTTCTTC
TRBJ1-2,.,TRBV25-1,TRBD1,CASRIGTGNYGYTF,TGTGCCAGCAGAATAGGGACAGGGAACTATGGCTACACCTTC
TRBJ2-2,.,TRBV11-2,TRBD1,CASSLGQANTGELFF,TGTGCCAGCAGCTTGGGACAGGCAAACACCGGGGAGCTGTTTTTT
TRBJ1-5,.,TRBV2,.,CASRAGQFPGSPQHF,TGTGCCAGCAGAGCCGGACAGTTCCCGGGAAGTCCCCAGCATTTT
TRBJ1-4,.,TRBV21-1,.,CASSKGPKLFF,TGTGCCAGCAGCAAGGGCCCAAAACTGTTTTTT
TRBJ2-7,.,TRBV7-2,TRBD1,CASSYRDRANEQYF,TGTGCCAGCAGCTACCGGGACAGGGCAAACGAGCAGTACTTC
TRBJ2-1,.,TRBV7-9,.,CASSTFVSSYNEQFF,TGTGCCAGCAGCACGTTCGTGAGCTCCTACAATGAGCAGTTCTTC
TRBJ2-7,.,TRBV9,.,CASSVGQFHTYEQYF,TGTGCCAGCAGCGTAGGACAGTTTCACACCTACGAGCAGTACTTC
TRBJ1-1,.,TRBV18,.,CASSPTGRGRGTEAFF,TGTGCCAGCTCACCGACTGGAAGGGGTCGAGGGACTGAAGCTTTCTTT
TRBJ2-7,.,TRBV27,.,CASSETLGEQYF,TGTGCCAGCAGTGAGACTCTAGGGGAGCAGTACTTC
TRBJ1-5,.,TRBV6-1,TRBD1,CASRETGSNQPQHF,TGTGCCAGCAGGGAGACAGGGAGCAATCAGCCCCAGCATTTT
TRBJ2-1,.,TRBV14,.,CASSQQPGAEQFF,TGTGCCAGCAGCCAACAACCGGGGGCTGAGCAGTTCTTC
TRBJ2-3,.,TRBV5-1,TRBD1,CASSPPSTGRDITDTQYF,TGCGCCAGCAGCCCCCCATCGACAGGGCGAGATATAACAGATACGCAGTATTTT
TRBJ2-6,.,TRBV19,TRBD2,CASGAGVSGANVLTF,TGTGCCAGCGGCGCGGGGGTGTCTGGGGCCAACGTCCTGACTTTC
TRBJ2-1,once,TRBV28,.,CASSFGALRVSSYNEQFF,TGTGCCAGCAGTTTCGGGGCCCTACGTGTTAGCTCCTACAATGAGCAGTTCTTC
TRBJ2-7,.,TRBV5-1,TRBD2,CASSRRRRTSVFHEQYF,TGCGCCAGCAGCAGACGTCGCAGGACTAGTGTTTTCCACGAGCAGTACTTC
TRBJ2-1,.,TRBV28,.,CASSLAIRTRTTSRENNEQFF,TGTGCCAGCAGTTTGGCCATCAGAACCAGGACTACAAGTCGGGAGAACAATGAGCAGTTCTTC
TRBJ2-5,.,TRBV5-6,.,CASSLRACQGQETQYF,TGTGCCAGCAGCTTGAGAGCTTGTCAGGGGCAAGAGACCCAGTACTTC
TRBJ2-2,.,TRBV19,.,CASSIGGGPDTGELFF,TGTGCCAGTAGTATAGGGGGGGGCCCGGACACCGGGGAGCTGTTTTTT
TRBJ2-2,once,TRBV11-2,.,CASSPRANTGELFF,TGTGCCAGCAGCCCTAGAGCGAACACCGGGGAGCTGTTTTTT
TRBJ2-7,.,TRBV4-1,TRBD2,CASSQDIRLAGVWGAYEQYF,TGCGCCAGCAGCCAAGATATCCGACTAGCGGGAGTTTGGGGAGCCTACGAGCAGTACTTC
TRBJ1-1,.,TRBV19,.,CASSIDQGLEAFF,TGTGCCAGTAGTATAGATCAGGGACTTGAAGCTTTCTTT
TRBJ2-7,.,TRBV28,.,CASSLRPGHGQYF,TGTGCCAGCAGTTTACGTCCCGGACATGGGCAGTACTTC